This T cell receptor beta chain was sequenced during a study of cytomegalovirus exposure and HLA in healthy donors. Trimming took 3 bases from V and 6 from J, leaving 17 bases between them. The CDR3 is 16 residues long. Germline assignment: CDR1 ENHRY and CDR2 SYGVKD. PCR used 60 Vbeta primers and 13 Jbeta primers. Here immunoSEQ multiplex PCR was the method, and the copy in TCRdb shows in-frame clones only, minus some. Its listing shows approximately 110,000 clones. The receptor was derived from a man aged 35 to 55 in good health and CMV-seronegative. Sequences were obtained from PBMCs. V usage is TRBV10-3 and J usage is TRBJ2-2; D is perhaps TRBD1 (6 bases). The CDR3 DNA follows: TGTGCCATCAGTGATGGCGCCTACAGGGATCCCGGGGAGCTGTTTTTT. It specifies CAISDGAYRDPGELFF.